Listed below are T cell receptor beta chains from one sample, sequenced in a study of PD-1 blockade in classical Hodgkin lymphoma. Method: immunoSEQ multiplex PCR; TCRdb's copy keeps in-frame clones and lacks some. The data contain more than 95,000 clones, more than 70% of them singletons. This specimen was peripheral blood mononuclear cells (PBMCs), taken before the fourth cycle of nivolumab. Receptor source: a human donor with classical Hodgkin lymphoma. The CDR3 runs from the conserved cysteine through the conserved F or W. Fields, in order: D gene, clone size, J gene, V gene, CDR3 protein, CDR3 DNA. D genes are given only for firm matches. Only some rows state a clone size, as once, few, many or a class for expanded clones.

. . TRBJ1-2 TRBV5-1 CASSLRGGNDYGYTF TGCGCCAGCAGCTTGCGAGGGGGTAACGACTATGGCTACACCTTC
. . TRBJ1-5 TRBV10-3 CAISEHSDQPQHF TGTGCCATCAGTGAGCACAGTGACCAGCCCCAGCATTTT
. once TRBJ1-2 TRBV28 CASSLAGQAGGYTF TGTGCCAGCAGTTTGGCCGGGCAGGCGGGTGGCTACACCTTC
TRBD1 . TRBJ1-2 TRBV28 CASSFGASPGQITNGYTF TGTGCCAGCAGTTTTGGCGCCTCTCCGGGACAGATTACCAATGGCTACACCTTC
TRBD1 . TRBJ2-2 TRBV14 CASSQWQGAGELFF TGTGCCAGCAGCCAATGGCAGGGGGCCGGGGAGCTGTTTTTT
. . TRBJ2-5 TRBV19 CASSISSMSQETQYF TGTGCCAGTAGTATAAGTTCGATGAGCCAAGAGACCCAGTACTTC
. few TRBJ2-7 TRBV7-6 CASSLNYREEQYF TGTGCCAGCAGCTTAAATTATCGGGAAGAGCAGTACTTC
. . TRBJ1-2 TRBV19 CASSMWANYGYTF TGTGCCAGTAGTATGTGGGCTAACTATGGCTACACCTTC
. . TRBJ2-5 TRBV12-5 CASGIQGWETQYF TGTGCTAGTGGCATACAGGGTTGGGAGACCCAGTACTTC
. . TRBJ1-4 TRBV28 CASWGGEKLFF TGTGCCAGCTGGGGTGGAGAAAAACTGTTTTTT
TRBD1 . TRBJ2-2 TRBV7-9 CASKTQGAPGELFF TGTGCCAGCAAAACACAGGGGGCTCCCGGGGAGCTGTTTTTT
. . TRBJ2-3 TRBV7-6 CASSLGSGISTDTQYF TGTGCCAGCAGCTTAGGTTCTGGCATTAGCACAGATACGCAGTATTTT
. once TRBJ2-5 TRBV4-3 CASSQGPGAETQYF TGCGCCAGCAGCCAAGGCCCCGGAGCGGAGACCCAGTACTTC
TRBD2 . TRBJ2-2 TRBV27 CASSLGPIAGKNTGELFF TGTGCCAGCAGTTTAGGACCAATAGCGGGGAAGAACACCGGGGAGCTGTTTTTT
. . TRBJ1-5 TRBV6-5 CASSYSRQSNQPQHF TGTGCCAGCAGTTACTCCAGACAGAGCAATCAGCCCCAGCATTTT
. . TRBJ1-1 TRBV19 CASTPRGRRPNTEAFF TGTGCCAGTACCCCCCGGGGCAGGCGACCGAACACTGAAGCTTTCTTT
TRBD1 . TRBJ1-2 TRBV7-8 CASSPYRGLVSVYGYTF TGTGCCAGCAGCCCTTACAGGGGGCTCGTATCGGTCTATGGCTACACCTTC
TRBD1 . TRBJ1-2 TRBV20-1 CSAGQGNGYTF TGCAGTGCTGGACAGGGGAATGGCTACACCTTC
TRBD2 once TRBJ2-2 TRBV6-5 CASRAGGPTGELFF TGTGCCAGCAGAGCGGGAGGCCCTACGGGGGAGCTGTTTTTT
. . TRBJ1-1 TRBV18 CASQRANTEAFF TGTGCCAGCCAGCGGGCGAACACTGAAGCTTTCTTT
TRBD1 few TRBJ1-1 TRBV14 CASSRYQGQGSTEAFF TGTGCCAGCAGCCGCTACCAGGGACAGGGTTCTACTGAAGCTTTCTTT
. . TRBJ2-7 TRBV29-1 CSVRRDIEYEQYF TGCAGCGTCCGCCGGGACATAGAATACGAGCAGTACTTC
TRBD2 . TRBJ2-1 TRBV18 CASSLAGGGNEQFF TGTGCCAGCTCACTAGCGGGAGGTGGCAATGAGCAGTTCTTC
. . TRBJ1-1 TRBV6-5 CASSYGGTGSTEAFF TGTGCCAGCAGTTACGGGGGCACAGGGTCCACTGAAGCTTTCTTT
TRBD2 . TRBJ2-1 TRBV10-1 CASSESSGRGHEQFF TGCGCCAGCAGTGAGTCGAGCGGGAGGGGTCATGAGCAGTTCTTC
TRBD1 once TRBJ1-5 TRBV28 CASSDRVFQPQHF TGTGCCAGCAGTGACAGGGTCTTTCAGCCCCAGCATTTT
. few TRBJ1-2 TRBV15 CATSREWGDANYGYTF TGTGCCACCAGCAGAGAATGGGGAGATGCTAACTATGGCTACACCTTC
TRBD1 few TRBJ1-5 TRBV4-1 CASRVRDRDLLPQHF TGCGCCAGCCGTGTCCGGGACAGGGACCTTTTGCCCCAGCATTTT
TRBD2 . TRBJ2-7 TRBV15 CATSREGGNGYEQYF TGTGCCACCAGCAGAGAGGGGGGGAACGGCTACGAGCAGTACTTC
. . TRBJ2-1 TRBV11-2 CASSWNRGGLDNEQFF TGTGCCAGCAGCTGGAACAGGGGAGGCCTTGACAATGAGCAGTTCTTC
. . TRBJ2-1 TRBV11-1 CASSYTIEQFF TGTGCCAGCAGCTACACCATTGAGCAGTTCTTC
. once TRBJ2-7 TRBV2 CASSAEYEQYF TGTGCCAGCAGCGCCGAGTACGAGCAGTACTTC
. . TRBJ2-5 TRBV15 CATSRRTQEETQYF TGTGCCACCAGCAGACGGACGCAGGAAGAGACCCAGTACTTC
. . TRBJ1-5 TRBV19 CASSIRDRLAQPQHF TGTGCCAGTAGTATCAGGGACCGATTAGCTCAGCCCCAGCATTTT
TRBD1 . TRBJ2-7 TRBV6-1 CASSEAGQSLYEQYF TGTGCCAGCAGTGAAGCGGGACAGTCTTTATACGAGCAGTACTTC
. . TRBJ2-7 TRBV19 CASSLNGPLSYEQYF TGTGCCAGTAGTTTAAACGGCCCCCTCTCCTACGAGCAGTACTTC
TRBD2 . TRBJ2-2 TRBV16 CASSQGTTTLEGNGELFF TGTGCCAGCAGCCAGGGGACTACAACGTTGGAGGGTAACGGGGAGCTGTTTTTT
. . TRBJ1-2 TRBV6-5 CASMGMRSATYGYTF TGTGCCAGCATGGGAATGCGCAGCGCCACTTATGGCTACACCTTC
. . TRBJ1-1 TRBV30 CAWRRQNTEAFF TGTGCCTGGAGGCGTCAGAACACTGAAGCTTTCTTT
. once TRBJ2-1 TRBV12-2 CASRLVGQGARVSYNEQFF .
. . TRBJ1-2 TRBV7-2 CASSPYAGVGGYTF TGTGCCAGCAGCCCGTACGCAGGGGTGGGGGGCTACACCTTC
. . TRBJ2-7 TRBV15 CATSSDRISYEQYF TGTGCCACCAGCAGTGACAGAATATCCTACGAGCAGTACTTC
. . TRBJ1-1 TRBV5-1 CASSGGHPNTEAFF TGCGCCAGCAGCGGGGGACATCCGAACACTGAAGCTTTCTTT
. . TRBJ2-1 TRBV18 CASSPGAAYNEQFF TGTGCCAGCTCACCGGGAGCGGCCTACAATGAGCAGTTCTTC
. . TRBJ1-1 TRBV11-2 CASSLATGRNTEAFF TGTGCCAGCAGCTTAGCCACAGGGAGAAACACTGAAGCTTTCTTT
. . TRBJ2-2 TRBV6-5 CASSYSRRTNTGELFF TGTGCCAGCAGTTACTCGAGGCGGACTAACACCGGGGAGCTGTTTTTT
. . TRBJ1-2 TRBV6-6 CATSRAQVTNYGYTF TGTGCCACATCTAGAGCACAGGTGACTAACTATGGCTACACCTTC